Reported below is one TCR beta chain. Its cognate antigen is unknown. The source of the sample is a study of cytomegalovirus exposure and HLA in healthy donors. PCR used 60 Vbeta primers and 13 Jbeta primers. TCRdb's table, derived via immunoSEQ multiplex PCR, lists solely in-frame clones and lacks some. The sample carries some 130,000 clones, around four fifths recorded once. The CDR3 consists of 14 residues. Germline loops: CDR1 SGHDT, CDR2 YYEEEE. The V end lost 0 bases, the J end lost 5 bases, and 11 bases lay between the germline ends. Study-level points and caveats: For TCR beta chains, V- and J-gene trimming was later linked to a missense DCLRE1C variant. Of the V segments, some could not be distinguished, including TRBV6-2 and TRBV6-3, and were excluded. According to a later analysis, most TCR beta chains associated with CMV appeared HLA-restricted.

The sequence was obtained from a boy between 5 and 17 years old in good health and CMV-seronegative. Material for sequencing was PBMCs. This chain connects TRBV5-6 to TRBJ2-5; maybe TRBD2 (6 bases). The CDR3 DNA follows: TGTGCCAGCAGCTTGGGATCAGGGAGGGAGACCCAGTACTTC. Its protein is CASSLGSGRETQYF.